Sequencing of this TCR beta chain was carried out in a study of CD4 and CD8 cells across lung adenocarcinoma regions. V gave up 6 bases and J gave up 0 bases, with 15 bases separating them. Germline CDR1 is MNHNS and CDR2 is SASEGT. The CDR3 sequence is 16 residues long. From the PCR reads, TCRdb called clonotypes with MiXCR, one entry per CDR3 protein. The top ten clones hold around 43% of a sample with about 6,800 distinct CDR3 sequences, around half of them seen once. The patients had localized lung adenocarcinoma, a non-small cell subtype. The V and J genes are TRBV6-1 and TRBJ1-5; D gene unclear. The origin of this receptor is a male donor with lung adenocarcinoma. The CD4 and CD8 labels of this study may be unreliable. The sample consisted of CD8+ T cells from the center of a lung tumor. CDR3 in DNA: TGTGCCAGCAGGCGGGAGTCAGGAAATAGCAATCAGCCCCAGCATTTT. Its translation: CASRRESGNSNQPQHF.